Following are 26 T cell receptor beta chains from one sample sequenced in a study of T cells in Graves' hyperthyroidism and ophthalmopathy. Using RNA transcripts as the source, TCR beta CDR3 regions were amplified. The HTBI primer set drove a first-round RT-PCR of the TCR CDR3. Using its own MiXCR run on the multiplex PCR reads, TCRdb lists one record per CDR3 protein. Of approximately 610,000 distinct CDR3 sequences listed, over 15% are singletons. Sequenced sample: blood. These receptor sequences come from a woman aged 18-30 years with Graves' hyperthyroidism.

Many counts were recorded for this clonotype. The chain employs TRBV20-1 and TRBJ1-4; TRBD1 agrees at 11 bases. Germline CDR1 DFQATT, CDR2 SNEGSKA (reference sequence). Trimming took 0 bases from V and 11 from J; bases not matched to a gene: 8. CDR3 length equals 15 residues. The CDR3, as DNA: TGCAGTGCTAGAGATCCAGGACAGGGGGCGCGGAAACTGTTTTTT. Its protein is CSARDPGQGARKLFF.

This chain links TRBV6-2 or TRBV6-3 with TRBJ2-5, with TRBD2 as a possible D gene (5 bases). The CDR3 extends over 11 amino acids. Germline values: CDR1 MNHEY, CDR2 SVGEGT. Trimming took 6 bases from V and 7 from J, leaving 9 bases between them. CDR3 in amino acids: CASRREGTQYF. For the CDR3, the DNA is TGTGCCAGCAGGCGAGAGGGGACCCAGTACTTC.

The J gene is TRBJ1-2, the V gene TRBV10-3; D not certain. Trimming removed 0 bases at V and 7 bases at J, with 9 bases between. The CDR3 loop spans 13 amino acids. Germline V gene lookup returns CDR1 ENHRY and CDR2 SYGVKD. The CDR3 region has the DNA TGTGCCATCAGTGAGTCTTCCGACGTTGGCTACACCTTC. The encoded protein is CAISESSDVGYTF.

This clonotype has a handful of counts. The chain has TRBV10-3 and TRBJ1-2; possible D gene TRBD1, 5 bases. The CDR3 runs to 13 residues. The V end was cut by 10 bases, the J end by 2 bases, with 14 bases between. Germline V lookup: CDR1 ENHRY, CDR2 SYGVKD. The CDR3 protein is CATEGQLNYGYTF. DNA for the CDR3: TGTGCCACCGAGGGGCAGCTAAACTATGGCTACACCTTC.

This clonotype has a handful of counts. The J gene is TRBJ2-1, the V gene TRBV6-1; weak D call: TRBD1 (6 bases). Trimming shortened V by 8 bases and J by 8 bases, and 16 bases separated the two germline ends. The CDR3 is 13 amino acids. The germline gives CDR1 MNHNS, CDR2 SASEGT. This CDR3 reads CASQLHRDDEQFF. CDR3 DNA sequence: TGTGCCAGCCAATTACACAGGGACGATGAGCAGTTCTTC.

Comments on this clonotype: Just one base apart from a much larger clone, this may be a read error. The chain links TRBV20-1 to TRBJ2-7; no clear D gene. Germline CDR1 reads DFQATT; CDR2 reads SNEGSKA (reference sequence). This CDR3 is 12 amino acids long. V shed 1 base and J shed 8 bases, with 12 bases lying between them. DNA of the CDR3: TGCAGTGCTAGAGGCCTCTCATACAAGCAGTACTTC. Its protein product is CSARGLSYKQYF.

The rearrangement joins TRBV3-1 to TRBJ2-6; TRBD1 agrees at 7 bases. Per germline, CDR1 LGHDT and CDR2 YNNKEL (reference sequence). Trimming removed 2 bases from V and 0 bases from J; junction bases left unmatched: 1. CDR3 length: 16 amino acids. CDR3 nucleotide sequence: TGTGCCAGCAGCCAACGGACAGGCTCTGGGGCCAACGTCCTGACTTTC. Protein: CASSQRTGSGANVLTF. Full variable domain (rest looked up from reference TRBV3-1 and TRBJ2-6): DTAVSQTPKYLVTQMGNDKSIKCEQNLGHDTMYWYKQDSKKFLKIMFSYNNKELIINETVPNRFSPKSPDKAHLNLHINSLELGDSAVYFCASSQRTGSGANVLTFGAGSRLTVL.

The chain links TRBV20-1 to TRBJ1-5; D is undetermined. The CDR3 loop spans 12 amino acids. Germline assignment: CDR1 DFQATT and CDR2 SNEGSKA (reference sequence). V lost 6 bases and J 7 bases, leaving 13 bases between the germline ends. The CDR3 protein is CSAKGPKQPQHF. The CDR3 DNA sequence: TGCAGTGCAAAGGGTCCCAAGCAGCCCCAGCATTTT.

This clonotype was seen a handful of times. The chain is built from TRBV7-9 and TRBJ2-1; D may be TRBD1 (6 bases). The CDR3 spans 14 residues. V was shortened by 7 bases and J by 14 bases, with 24 bases between the two germline ends. In germline, CDR1 is SEHNR, CDR2 FQNEAQ (reference sequence). The CDR3 sequence: CASNPKRTGGQKFF. The CDR3 DNA sequence: TGTGCCAGCAATCCCAAGAGAACAGGTGGACAGAAGTTCTTC.

The chain has TRBV6-1 and TRBJ2-5; D is perhaps TRBD1 or TRBD2 (6 bases each). Germline V gene sequence: CDR1 MNHNS, CDR2 SASEGT. The CDR3 is 15 residues long. Trimming removed 7 bases from V and 5 bases from J, with 20 bases in between. The CDR3 here is CASTETPGAGETQYF. As DNA, the CDR3 is TGTGCCAGCACCGAAACGCCAGGGGCGGGGGAGACCCAGTACTTC.

The V call is TRBV10-2, the J call TRBJ2-7; weak D call: TRBD2 (6 bases). V shed 7 bases and J shed 6 bases, with 16 bases lying between them. The V gene's germline CDR1 is WSHSY and CDR2 SAAADI. The CDR3 is 13 amino acids. The CDR3 nucleotides are TGCGCCAGCAACCGCCTACTAGCAGGCGAGCAGTACTTC. This gives the protein CASNRLLAGEQYF.

Of note for this clonotype: A read error is possible here, since a much larger clone lies one base away. The rearrangement uses TRBV5-1 and TRBJ2-3; D is uncertain. The V end was cut by 0 bases, the J end by 5 bases, with 4 bases between. Germline-derived CDR1 and CDR2 are SGHRS and YFSETQ. There are 12 residues in the CDR3. CDR3 sequence: CASSLEVDTQYF. Written as DNA, the CDR3 is TGCGCCAGCAGCTTGGAGGTAGATACGCAGTATTTT.

This clonotype was seen repeatedly, ten times or more. The chain recombines TRBV20-1 with TRBJ2-1; the match to TRBD2 covers 11 bases. Germline loops: CDR1 DFQATT, CDR2 SNEGSKA (reference sequence). The trim removed 6 bases at V and 8 bases at J, leaving 3 bases unmatched. The CDR3 spans 12 residues. The CDR3 loop is CSARLAGHEQFF. As DNA, the CDR3 is TGCAGTGCAAGACTAGCGGGACATGAGCAGTTCTTC.

This clonotype was seen repeatedly, ten times or more. The chain employs TRBV5-5 and TRBJ2-3; D remains unclear. Germline CDR1 is SGHKS and CDR2 is YYEKEE (reference sequence). The V gene lost 3 bases and the J gene lost 4 bases, with 15 bases spanning the gap. The CDR3 has 15 amino acids. This CDR3 reads CASSYSGLRADTQYF. DNA for the CDR3: TGTGCCAGCAGCTACTCGGGCCTCCGAGCAGATACGCAGTATTTT.

The V and J genes are TRBV6-1 and TRBJ2-7; a weak D match, TRBD1 (5 bases). The CDR3 runs 17 residues. V was cut by 5 bases and J by 5 bases, with 25 bases left in between. Germline CDR1 MNHNS, CDR2 SASEGT. Here the CDR3 reads CASSWTFKRLVPHEQYF. The CDR3 coding sequence is TGTGCCAGCAGTTGGACATTCAAAAGACTGGTCCCCCACGAGCAGTACTTC.

The V gene is TRBV10-3, the J gene TRBJ1-5; D ambiguous. CDR3 size: 14 residues. V was clipped by 5 bases and J by 3 bases, with 11 bases between them. Germline V CDR1 and CDR2: ENHRY, SYGVKD. CDR3 protein: CAISIGGNNQPQHF. The CDR3 DNA is TGTGCCATCAGTATTGGAGGGAACAATCAGCCCCAGCATTTT.

In DNA form, the CDR3 reads TGTGCCAGTAGTATAGATACTAATACGCAGTATTTT. Translation gives CASSIDTNTQYF. The chain couples TRBV19 to TRBJ2-3; no clear D gene. CDR1 and CDR2 (germline): LNHDA, SQIVND (reference sequence). V was shortened by 0 bases and J by 7 bases, with 5 bases between the two germline ends. This CDR3 region has 12 residues. The full variable domain, completed using reference TRBV19 and TRBJ2-3, is DGGITQSPKYLFRKEGQNVTLSCEQNLNHDAMYWYRQDPGQGLRLIYYSQIVNDFQKGDIAEGYSVSREKKESFPLTVTSAQKNPTAFYLCASSIDTNTQYFGPGTRLTVL.

This clonotype showed up many times. The V call is TRBV11-2, the J call TRBJ2-5, with 8 bases that match TRBD2. The CDR3 runs to 13 residues. Germline-derived CDR1 and CDR2 are SGHAT and FQNNGV. V dropped 5 bases and J dropped 7; count of bases not matched to a gene: 6. CDR3 nucleotides: TGTGCCAGCAGCACCGGGAGGGAGGGGACCCAGTACTTC. Translating it yields CASSTGREGTQYF.

Many counts were recorded for this clonotype. The chain uses TRBV2 and TRBJ2-5; D ambiguous. The CDR3 has 14 amino acids. Trimming removed 3 bases at V and 1 base at J, with 9 bases between. Germline V gene sequence: CDR1 SNHLY, CDR2 FYNNEI. CDR3 in DNA: TGTGCCAGCAGTGATATAACGGTCCAAGAGACCCAGTACTTC. Encoded protein: CASSDITVQETQYF.

CDR3 amino acids: CATSNDYTQYF. In DNA, the CDR3 is TGTGCCACCAGCAATGATTATACGCAGTATTTT. The rearrangement uses TRBV15 and TRBJ2-3; D remains unclear. This CDR3 has 11 residues. V was cut by 4 bases and J by 7 bases, with 6 bases left in between. CDR1 is LNHNV, CDR2 YYDKDF, per germline (reference sequence). The variable domain in full, with the rest retrieved from reference TRBV15 and TRBJ2-3, is DAMVIQNPRYQVTQFGKPVTLSCSQTLNHNVMYWYQQKSSQAPKLLFHYYDKDFNNEADTPDNFQSRRPNTSFCFLDIRSPGLGDTAMYLCATSNDYTQYFGPGTRLTVL.

The table lists this clonotype with many counts. The J gene is TRBJ2-7, the V gene TRBV7-9; TRBD1 aligns across 8 bases. Germline loops: CDR1 SEHNR, CDR2 FQNEAQ (reference sequence). Trimming removed 4 bases from V and 0 bases from J; junction bases left unmatched: 5. The CDR3 extends over 15 amino acids. CDR3 in amino acids: CASSSAGTGSYEQYF. The CDR3 DNA sequence: TGTGCCAGCAGCTCAGCCGGGACAGGCTCCTACGAGCAGTACTTC.

This clonotype was detected only a few times. V usage is TRBV7-2 and J usage is TRBJ2-7; D remains unclear. Between the trimmed V and J ends, which lost 6 bases and 7 bases, there was a span of 13 bases. This CDR3 has 12 residues. Germline CDR1 and CDR2: SGHTA and FQGNSA. The DNA for the CDR3 is TGTGCCAGCAGTTCCGGGCTGGGGGAGCAGTACTTC. Protein product: CASSSGLGEQYF.

This clonotype was seen only a few times. The gene calls are TRBV7-2 and TRBJ2-7; D tentatively reads TRBD1 or TRBD2 (6 bases each). V was trimmed by 5 bases and J by 7 bases, leaving 21 bases between them. The CDR3 runs to 15 residues. The germline CDR1 and CDR2 sequences are SGHTA and FQGNSA. The CDR3 nucleotides read TGTGCCAGCAGCCCCCTCCCAGGGGCTAGCGCTGAGCAGTACTTC. Translating it yields CASSPLPGASAEQYF.

This clonotype appeared a few times. A much bigger clone sits one base away, suggesting this may be a read error. The chain couples TRBV27 to TRBJ1-1, with D unresolved. Germline assignment: CDR1 MNHEY and CDR2 SMNVEV (reference sequence). There are 16 residues in the CDR3. CDR3 sequence (DNA): TGTGCCAGCAGTCTAAAATTAGGGCAGCCGAACACTGTAGCTTTCTTT. Its translation: CASSLKLGQPNTVAFF.

In its sample, this clonotype was seen many times. The chain carries TRBV11-2 and TRBJ1-5, with 9 bases matching TRBD1. The CDR3 totals 16 residues. Germline loops: CDR1 SGHAT, CDR2 FQNNGV. The V and J ends lost 5 bases and 7 bases, in that order; junction bases with no gene match: 12. DNA of the CDR3: TGTGCCAGCAGCGGAGGGACAGGGTCAAAGCGGCAGCCCCAGCATTTT. It specifies CASSGGTGSKRQPQHF.

The J gene is TRBJ2-4, the V gene TRBV7-9; 8 bases are a match to TRBD1. V trimming: 2 bases; J trimming: 0 bases; junction bases outside the gene matches: 9. The CDR3 length is 18 residues. The germline gives CDR1 SEHNR, CDR2 FQNEAQ (reference sequence). This CDR3 is CASSLSRQGWEAKNIQYF. The CDR3, as DNA: TGTGCCAGCAGCTTATCGAGACAGGGGTGGGAAGCCAAAAACATTCAGTACTTC.